The 27 T cell receptor beta chains listed next were all sequenced from one sample in a study of CD8 T cells in Susac syndrome. Reverse transcription of about 0.5 to 1 ug RNA used random hexamers. A single record per CDR3 protein comes from TCRdb applying MiXCR to the immunoSEQ multiplex PCR reads. The sample records hundreds of thousands of distinct CDR3 sequences, around 89% being singletons. Specimen: CD8+ T cells from PBMCs. These receptors were collected from a human donor with multiple sclerosis.

This chain uses TRBV15 with TRBJ1-2, with D possibly matching TRBD1 (6 bases). This CDR3 is built from 15 residues. V was shortened by 5 bases and J by 4 bases, with 17 bases between the two germline ends. Germline loops: CDR1 LNHNV, CDR2 YYDKDF (reference sequence). In DNA form, the CDR3 reads TGTGCCACCAGCGGCCCCCTAGGGGGGACCTATGGCTACACCTTC. Translation: CATSGPLGGTYGYTF.

This rearrangement joins TRBV28 to TRBJ2-2; TRBD1 matches 7 bases. The germline CDR1 and CDR2 sequences are MDHEN and SYDVKM. After removal of 8 bases from V and 4 bases from J, the junction contained 13 bases not matched to a gene. The CDR3 sequence is 16 residues long. This chain's CDR3 is CASVPTGDASTGELFF. DNA for the CDR3: TGTGCCAGCGTCCCCACAGGGGATGCGAGCACCGGGGAGCTGTTTTTT.

Points on this clonotype: Since the CDR3 does not end with the conserved phenylalanine or tryptophan, this likely comes from a read error. The chain employs TRBV27 and TRBJ1-1, with D uncertain. Germline V gene sequence: CDR1 MNHEY, CDR2 SMNVEV (reference sequence). CDR3 size: 12 residues. Trimming stripped 4 bases from V and 6 bases from J, with 9 bases between. DNA for the CDR3: TGTGCCAGCAGTTCCCCGGGCCCTGAAGCTTTCCTT. This gives the protein CASSSPGPEAFL.

This chain links TRBV7-8 with TRBJ1-2; D may be TRBD1 (5 bases). V dropped 1 base and J dropped 6 bases, with 12 bases sitting between them. Germline CDR1 and CDR2: SGHVS and FQNEAQ. The CDR3 is 14 amino acids. The CDR3, as DNA: TGTGCCAGCAGCTTAGGCAGGGACGCACATGGCTACACCTTC. Translated: CASSLGRDAHGYTF.

The V call is TRBV28, the J call TRBJ1-5; the D is unclear. This CDR3 is built from 15 residues. Germline-derived CDR1 and CDR2 are MDHEN and SYDVKM. The ends were cut back, 3 bases at V and 4 bases at J, with 13 bases in the middle. CDR3 residues: CASSLNSLTNQPQHF. The CDR3 DNA reads TGTGCCAGCAGTTTGAACAGTCTCACGAATCAGCCCCAGCATTTT.

This chain joins TRBV29-1 and TRBJ2-3; no clear D. The CDR3 spans 11 residues. Germline CDR1 is SQVTM and CDR2 is ANQGSEA. Trimming shortened V by 1 base and J by 7 bases, and 6 bases separated the two germline ends. Written as DNA, the CDR3 is TGCAGCGTTGAAGGGCGAAATACGCAGTATTTT. Translated, it gives CSVEGRNTQYF.

The V and J genes are TRBV20-1 and TRBJ2-1; a weak D match, TRBD1 (5 bases). V gave up 6 bases and J gave up 1 base, with 10 bases separating them. The germline V gene has CDR1 DFQATT and CDR2 SNEGSKA (reference sequence). CDR3 length: 13 residues. The CDR3 protein is CSADSISYNEQFF. CDR3 in DNA: TGCAGTGCCGACAGTATTTCCTACAATGAGCAGTTCTTC.

This chain links TRBV6-1 with TRBJ2-7; 9 nucleotides match TRBD1. This CDR3 comprises 20 residues. V trimming: 8 bases; J trimming: 0 bases; junction bases outside the gene matches: 23. Per germline, CDR1 MNHNS and CDR2 SASEGT. CDR3 sequence (DNA): TGTGCCAGCGCCCCCATCCGCGTAGGACAGGGGAGGACTAGCTCCTACGAGCAGTACTTC. It codes for CASAPIRVGQGRTSSYEQYF.

The CDR3 is CASSSFRFGNQETQYF. CDR3 sequence (DNA): TGTGCCAGCAGCTCGTTTAGGTTCGGGAATCAAGAGACCCAGTACTTC. The V and J genes are TRBV11-2 and TRBJ2-5; the D gene is possibly TRBD2 (5 bases). The ends were cut back, 4 bases at V and 2 bases at J, with 17 bases in the middle. CDR1 SGHAT and CDR2 FQNNGV come from the germline V gene. The CDR3 loop spans 16 amino acids.

This sequence joins TRBV7-9 and TRBJ2-2, with D perhaps TRBD2 (6 bases). Germline V gives CDR1 SEHNR, CDR2 FQNEAQ (reference sequence). Between the trimmed V and J ends, which lost 3 bases and 4 bases, there was a span of 18 bases. The CDR3 length is 17 residues. The CDR3 region has the DNA TGTGCCAGCAGCTTCCAAATGAGGAGGGCCCTCACCGGGGAGCTGTTTTTT. Amino acids: CASSFQMRRALTGELFF.

A note on this clonotype: No DNA is shown, since the ends of the CDR3 on it are uncertain; the CDR3 is the one TCRdb lists. V and J are TRBV7-5 and TRBJ2-7. TRBV7-5 is a pseudogene segment. The CDR3 comprises 14 residues, both ends counted. CDR3 amino acids: CISVSEAPTCEQYF.

V is TRBV7-9 and J is TRBJ2-7; no reliable D call. The germline V and J ends were trimmed by 1 base and 8 bases, with 12 bases remaining between them. The V gene's germline CDR1 is SEHNR and CDR2 FQNEAQ (reference sequence). The CDR3 sequence is 13 residues long. The DNA for the CDR3 is TGTGCCAGCAGCTTAGTGCCGGCGCGTCAGCAGTACTTC. This codes for CASSLVPARQQYF.

This chain uses TRBV13 with TRBJ2-5; D is possibly TRBD2 (6 bases). Germline V gene sequence: CDR1 PRHDT, CDR2 FYEKMQ (reference sequence). V was shortened by 0 bases and J by 5 bases, with 10 bases between the two germline ends. The CDR3 loop spans 14 amino acids. CDR3 coding DNA: TGTGCCAGCAGCTTAGGCCGGGGACTGGAGACCCAGTACTTC. This encodes CASSLGRGLETQYF.

The chain uses TRBV3-1 and TRBJ2-2; D unclear. Trimming pared 3 bases from V and 4 bases from J, leaving 9 bases between. Per the germline V gene, CDR1 is LGHDT and CDR2 is YNNKEL (reference sequence). The CDR3 totals 14 residues. CDR3 bases: TGTGCCAGCAGCCAGGTCATGATCACCGGGGAGCTGTTTTTT. Amino acids: CASSQVMITGELFF.

The chain uses TRBV6-1 and TRBJ2-7; 8 nucleotides agree with TRBD2. V shed 10 bases, J shed 5 bases, and the junction held 13 bases outside the gene matches. Germline-derived CDR1 and CDR2 are MNHNS and SASEGT. This CDR3 spans 14 amino acids. DNA of the CDR3: TGTGCCATCCCGGGGGGGCCGATGTTTGACGAGCAGTACTTC. Amino acid sequence: CAIPGGPMFDEQYF.

V usage is TRBV9 and J usage is TRBJ2-3; 9 nucleotides match TRBD2. Germline V lookup: CDR1 SGDLS, CDR2 YYNGEE. This CDR3 contains 15 residues. V shed 5 bases, J shed 8 bases, and the junction held 12 bases outside the gene matches. This CDR3 is CASSLSGGLPPTQYF. In DNA form, the CDR3 reads TGTGCCAGCAGTCTTAGCGGGGGCCTTCCCCCTACGCAGTATTTT.

The chain joins TRBV2 to TRBJ2-2, with 9 bases identical to TRBD2. The J segment lost 1 base and the V segment lost 2 bases, leaving 5 bases of the junction unmatched. CDR1 and CDR2 (germline): SNHLY, FYNNEI. This CDR3 region has 17 residues. Written as DNA, the CDR3 is TGTGCCAGCAGTGAATTCCTAGCGGGAAGGAACACCGGGGAGCTGTTTTTT. Amino acid sequence: CASSEFLAGRNTGELFF.

CDR3 protein: CAWSVEGGGFADTQYF. The DNA for the CDR3 is TGTGCCTGGAGTGTCGAGGGCGGGGGGTTCGCAGATACGCAGTATTTT. This sequence joins TRBV30 and TRBJ2-3; 8 bases agree with TRBD2. Trimming at V came to 0 bases and at J to 4 bases, leaving 9 bases not matched to a gene. The CDR3 is 16 residues long. The germline V gene has CDR1 GTSNPN and CDR2 SVGIG (reference sequence).

This clonotype has just a few counts. This chain joins TRBV6-1 and TRBJ2-7; maybe TRBD2 (6 bases). The germline V gene encodes CDR1 MNHNS and CDR2 SASEGT. Trimming removed 3 bases at V and 0 bases at J, with 15 bases between. The CDR3 runs 16 residues. The DNA for the CDR3 is TGTGCCAGCAGTGATGGTCCCCCCGGGAGCTCCTACGAGCAGTACTTC. Protein: CASSDGPPGSSYEQYF.

This clonotype has more than one count but fewer than ten. This chain uses TRBV28 with TRBJ1-2; no clear D gene. The CDR3 sequence is 13 residues long. Trimming shortened V by 2 bases and J by 5 bases, and 9 bases separated the two germline ends. Germline assignment: CDR1 MDHEN and CDR2 SYDVKM. The chain's CDR3 is CASSLVAGYGYTF. The CDR3 DNA reads as TGTGCCAGCAGTTTAGTGGCAGGATATGGCTACACCTTC.

V usage is TRBV29-1 and J usage is TRBJ2-5; 7 bases map to TRBD1. V dropped 7 bases and J dropped 2; count of bases not matched to a gene: 4. The CDR3 extends over 12 amino acids. The germline gives CDR1 SQVTM, CDR2 ANQGSEA. In nucleotides, the CDR3 is TGCAGCGCTTCGGACAGGCAAGAGACCCAGTACTTC. Amino acids: CSASDRQETQYF.

The rearrangement joins TRBV7-2 to TRBJ2-5; no definite D call. Germline assignment: CDR1 SGHTA and CDR2 FQGNSA. V lost 6 bases, J lost 2 bases, and 10 bases lay in between. This CDR3 spans 13 amino acids. CDR3 sequence reads: CASRSTEQETQYF. CDR3 nucleotides: TGTGCCAGCAGATCGACGGAACAAGAGACCCAGTACTTC.

This chain links TRBV20-1 with TRBJ2-1, with 8 bases lining up with TRBD2. Germline V gene lookup returns CDR1 DFQATT and CDR2 SNEGSKA (reference sequence). Unmatched junction bases numbered 7, after V lost 6 bases and J lost 0 bases. This CDR3 has 15 amino acids. This CDR3 is CSARTSRYSYNEQFF. The CDR3 coding sequence is TGCAGTGCCCGGACTAGCCGATACTCCTACAATGAGCAGTTCTTC.

The rearrangement uses TRBV30 and TRBJ2-3; tentatively, D is TRBD2 (6 bases). Germline CDR1 and CDR2: GTSNPN and SVGIG (reference sequence). The CDR3 is made up of 13 amino acids. V was pared by 3 bases and J by 2 bases, with 9 bases between. For the CDR3, the DNA is TGTGCCTGGAGCTCGGGAGCCACAGATACGCAGTATTTT. It translates to CAWSSGATDTQYF.

The chain has TRBV28 and TRBJ2-5; 12 positions agree with TRBD2. Germline CDR1 MDHEN, CDR2 SYDVKM. The CDR3 contains 15 residues. Trimming cost V 3 bases and J 2 bases; bases outside gene matches: 1. This CDR3 reads CASSFGLAGQETQYF. The CDR3 DNA follows: TGTGCCAGCAGTTTTGGACTAGCGGGACAAGAGACCCAGTACTTC.

The table lists this clonotype with a count of one. This chain connects TRBV29-1 to TRBJ2-6; D remains unclear. The germline CDR1 and CDR2 sequences are SQVTM and ANQGSEA. This CDR3 spans 12 amino acids. V dropped 6 bases and J dropped 2 bases, with 5 bases sitting between them. Here the CDR3 DNA reads TGCAGCGTATTAGCTGGGGCCAACGTCCTGACTTTC. As protein: CSVLAGANVLTF.

The chain couples TRBV27 to TRBJ1-5, with TRBD1 as a possible D gene (5 bases). CDR3 length: 14 residues. With 2 bases removed from V and 3 bases from J, the gap between germline ends came to 8 bases. Germline V lookup: CDR1 MNHEY, CDR2 SMNVEV (reference sequence). The CDR3 DNA reads TGTGCCAGCAGTTTAGCAGGGTTCAATCAGCCCCAGCATTTT. Translated, it gives CASSLAGFNQPQHF.